The present T cell receptor beta chain was sequenced within a study of HIV-infected children after antiretroviral therapy interruption (dated by TCRdb to the late 2010s). Turning to the overall study: All eight included children had a CD4+ count above 500 and a viral load below 50 copies/ml, with four on planned treatment interruption and four on continuous treatment. The interruption group had a median age of around 9.5 years, and the continuous treatment group had a median age of roughly 8 years. Most participating children had recorded exposure to EBV and CMV. For the interruption arm, samples were taken at week 0, at week 12, at the end of interruption (week 24 or 48), and roughly 3 years after the study ended. For the continuous-treatment arm, samples from the corresponding weeks 0, 48 and 150 were analyzed. TCR repertoires were compared between children on planned treatment interruption and children on continuous antiretroviral treatment, alongside thymic output measurements.

V lost 7 bases and J lost 3 bases, and the count of bases not matched to a germline gene is 5. Measured from the cysteine to the phenylalanine, the CDR3 is 13 residues long. Kept here is only the CDR3 DNA, which spans 39 bases and is read in frame from base 1. Study-level results and caveats: An increase in the naive CD4+ Gini coefficient was observed by the end of treatment interruption, suggesting clonal expansion, and a return to baseline was observed by 3 years. Sorted CD45RA+ naive cells might include minor non-naive CD45RA+ populations such as EMRA or stem memory cells. The small number of patients is a limitation, and caution is needed when interpreting the data. For naive CD4+ repertoires of PTI patients, CDR3 sharing between time points dropped once interruption began, while many sequences were shared between the end of interruption and 3 years later.

This clonotype was recorded many times. The target of this receptor is not known. The record has no base qualities; no much larger clone is one base away. Library preparation was by 3' RACE. To correct PCR amplification bias, TCR libraries were generated from RNA with a 3' RACE protocol that used unique molecular identifiers. Up to roughly 12 amplicon libraries were pooled and sequenced on an Illumina MiSeq with v2 2x250 paired-end chemistry. In the original analysis: Decombinator was used to process the reads, assigning V and J genes and CDR3 and applying barcode-based correction of errors and PCR bias. Repertoires were subsampled to equal depth before Gini coefficients were calculated with the R ineq package. CDR3 similarity was assessed with GLIPH, Hamming distance and a shared triplet metric. TCRdb handled the public reads itself, with Q25 trimming in fastp and clone calling in MiXCR, and kept productive beta chains. CDR3 protein duplicates are merged, each entry listing the most common genes and DNA. It is TCRdb's table, rather than the study itself, that gives the V and J calls and clone size. This sample gives some 51,000 distinct CDR3 sequences in total; 4.3% of them show up just once. Roughly 0.7% of the sample goes to the ten largest clones.

The treatment or condition label, read with the paper, signifies: PENTA 11 planned treatment interruption arm or continuous ART arm. Participants were children from the United Kingdom aged 2 to 15 years who had received at least three-drug ART for at least 24 weeks. Cryopreserved PBMCs with at least 5 million viable cells were required; four candidate patients were excluded for low viable PBMC yield. Using a FACSAria III cell sorter, naive CD4+ CD45RA+ CD45RO- T cells were FACS-sorted out of thawed PBMCs. The sorted cells were fixed, and RNA was then extracted with the RNeasy FFPE kit and afterward with the RNeasy Micro kit.

Recombination linked TRBV12-3 or TRBV12-4 to TRBJ1-2; TRBD1 lines up with 7 middle nucleotides. Sequencing was performed on CD45RA+ CD4+ T cells from PBMCs, pooled from several time points, taken from a donor given antiretroviral therapy, either interrupted or continuous. The cell subset or site label for this specimen denotes: naive CD4+ CD45RA+ CD45RO- T cells. The receptor was isolated from a pool of human donors with HIV. CDR3 region: CASTQGVHYGYTF. The DNA sequence reads TGTGCCAGCACTCAGGGGGTCCACTATGGCTACACCTTC.